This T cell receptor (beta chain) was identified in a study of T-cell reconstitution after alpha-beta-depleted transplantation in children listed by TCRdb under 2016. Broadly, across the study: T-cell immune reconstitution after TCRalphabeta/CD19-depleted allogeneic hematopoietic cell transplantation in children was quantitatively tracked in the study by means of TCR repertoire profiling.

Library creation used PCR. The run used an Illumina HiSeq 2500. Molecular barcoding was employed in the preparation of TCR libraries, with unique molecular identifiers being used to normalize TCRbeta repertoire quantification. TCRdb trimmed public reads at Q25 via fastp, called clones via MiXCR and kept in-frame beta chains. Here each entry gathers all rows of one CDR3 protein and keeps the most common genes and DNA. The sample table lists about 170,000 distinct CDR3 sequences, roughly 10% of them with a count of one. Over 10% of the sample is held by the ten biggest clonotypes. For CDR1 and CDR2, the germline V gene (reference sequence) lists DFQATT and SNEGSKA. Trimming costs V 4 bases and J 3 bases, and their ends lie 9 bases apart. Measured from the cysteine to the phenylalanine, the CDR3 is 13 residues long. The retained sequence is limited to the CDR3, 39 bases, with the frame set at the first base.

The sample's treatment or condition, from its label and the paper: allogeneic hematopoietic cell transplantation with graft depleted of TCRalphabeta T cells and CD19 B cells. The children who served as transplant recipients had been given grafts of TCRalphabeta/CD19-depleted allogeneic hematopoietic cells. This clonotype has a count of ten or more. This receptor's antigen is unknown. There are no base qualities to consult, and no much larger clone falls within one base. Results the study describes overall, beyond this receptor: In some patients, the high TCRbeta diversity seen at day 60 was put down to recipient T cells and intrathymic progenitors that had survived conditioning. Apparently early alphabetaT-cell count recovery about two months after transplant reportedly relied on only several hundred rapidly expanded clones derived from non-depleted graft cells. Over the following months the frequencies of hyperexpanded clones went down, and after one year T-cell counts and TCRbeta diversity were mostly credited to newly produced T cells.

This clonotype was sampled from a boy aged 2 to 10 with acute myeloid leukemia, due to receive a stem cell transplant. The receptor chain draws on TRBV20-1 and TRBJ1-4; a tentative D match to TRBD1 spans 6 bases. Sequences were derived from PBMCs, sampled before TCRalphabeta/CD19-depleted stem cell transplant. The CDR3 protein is CSAIAGANEKLFF. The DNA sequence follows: TGCAGTGCTATAGCAGGGGCTAATGAAAAACTGTTTTTT.